These 3 T cell receptor beta chains came from one sample sequenced in a study of blood T cell repertoires in COVID-19. Data came from immunoSEQ multiplex PCR; TCRdb stores just in-frame clones and leaves some out. This sample has roughly 130,000 clones, with about nine tenths found just once. Sequenced sample: peripheral blood. The source is a human donor with COVID-19, enrolled during active disease. The donor label of this sample is uncertain.

The CDR3 region has the DNA TGTGCCAGCAGCAGACGGACAGGGGGAAACACTGAAGCTTTCTTT. As protein: CASSRRTGGNTEAFF. The rearrangement joins TRBV7-9 to TRBJ1-1; TRBD1 agrees at 10 bases. Germline values: CDR1 SEHNR, CDR2 FQNEAQ (reference sequence). J was trimmed by 2 bases and V by 5 bases; bases with no gene match: 5. This CDR3 spans 15 amino acids.

This clone has just a few counts. The chain is built from TRBV12-5 and TRBJ1-3, with D maybe TRBD1 (6 bases). The V gene lost 5 bases and the J gene lost 8 bases, with 19 bases spanning the gap. The CDR3 covers 15 residues. Looked up from germline, CDR1 is LGHNT and CDR2 is FRNRAP. CDR3 coding DNA: TGTGCTAGTGGTACGGGGACATTGGAATCGGACACCATATATTTT. Residues: CASGTGTLESDTIYF.

The chain combines TRBV5-1 with TRBJ2-1; D call uncertain. CDR1 SGHRS and CDR2 YFSETQ come from the germline V gene. Trimming shortened V by 4 bases and J by 10 bases, and 15 bases separated the two germline ends. There are 13 residues in the CDR3. Written as DNA, the CDR3 is TGCGCCAGCAGCCATTTTATGACACCCGAGCAGTTCTTC. Amino acids: CASSHFMTPEQFF.